This TCR beta chain was recorded in a study of T cells in Graves' hyperthyroidism and ophthalmopathy. Study-wide context: Peripheral blood was taken when the disease was first diagnosed, before any treatment began.

At least 3 on the Clinical Activity Score was recorded for ophthalmopathy patients, who also had NOSPECS grade at least 4 and duration under 3 months. Study-level points and caveats: Blood also contained most expanded thyroid clonotypes above 0.001. Before onset, by a median of around 6.4 months, the model predicted ophthalmopathy.

Notes on this clonotype: The antigen remains unidentified.

Authors of the study amplified TCR beta CDR3 regions from RNA transcripts. The HTBI primer set served for first-round RT-PCR of the TCR CDR3. MiXCR, run by TCRdb on the multiplex PCR reads, gives a single entry per CDR3 protein. The repertoire consists of hundreds of thousands of distinct CDR3 sequences, with around 20% occurring once and the leading ten covering under 35%. The source material was blood. This receptor was identified in a man aged 25-45 years with Graves' ophthalmopathy.

In DNA form, the CDR3 reads TGTGCCAGCAGTTACTTCGGACAGGGGGCAGGGGGTCAGCCCCAGCATTTT. Translated, it gives CASSYFGQGAGGQPQHF. The rearrangement links TRBV6-5 to TRBJ1-5; 11 bases fit TRBD1. The CDR3 is 17 residues long. V lost 1 base to trimming and J lost 6 bases; unmatched junction nucleotides: 8. The V gene's germline CDR1 is MNHEY and CDR2 SVGAGI.